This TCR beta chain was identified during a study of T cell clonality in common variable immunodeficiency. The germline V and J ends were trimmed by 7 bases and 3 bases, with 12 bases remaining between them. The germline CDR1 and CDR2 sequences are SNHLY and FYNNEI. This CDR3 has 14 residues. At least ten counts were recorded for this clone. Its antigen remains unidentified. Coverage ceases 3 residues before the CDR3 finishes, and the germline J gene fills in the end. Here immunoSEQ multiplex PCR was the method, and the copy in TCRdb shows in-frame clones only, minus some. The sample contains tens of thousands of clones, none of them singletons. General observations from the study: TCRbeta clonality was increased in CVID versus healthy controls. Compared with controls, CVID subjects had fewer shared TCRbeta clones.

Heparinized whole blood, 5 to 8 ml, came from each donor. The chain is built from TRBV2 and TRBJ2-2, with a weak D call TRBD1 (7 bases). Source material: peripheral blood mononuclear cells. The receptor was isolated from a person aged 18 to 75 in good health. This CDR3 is CASNGGGDTGELFF. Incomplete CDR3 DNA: TGTGCCAGCAACGGAGGGGGCGACACCGGGGAG.